This T cell receptor (beta chain) was obtained from a study of T cell changes during pregnancy in multiple sclerosis. Method: immunoSEQ multiplex PCR; TCRdb's copy keeps in-frame clones and lacks some. The repertoire holds around 34,000 clones, 90% seen once, with approximately 12% in the top ten. The material sequenced was CD8+ T cells from peripheral blood mononuclear cells, taken before pregnancy. The clonotype comes from a female donor with multiple sclerosis, enrolled in a pregnancy study.

The CDR3 loop reads CASSLPTRGMDEQYF. Written as DNA, the CDR3 is TGTGCCAGCAGCTTGCCCACCCGGGGTATGGACGAGCAGTACTTC. The chain couples TRBV5-4 to TRBJ2-7; the D gene is possibly TRBD2 (5 bases). The V and J ends lost 1 base and 5 bases respectively, with 16 bases between them. The CDR3 is 15 residues long. Per germline, CDR1 SGHNT and CDR2 YYREEE (reference sequence).